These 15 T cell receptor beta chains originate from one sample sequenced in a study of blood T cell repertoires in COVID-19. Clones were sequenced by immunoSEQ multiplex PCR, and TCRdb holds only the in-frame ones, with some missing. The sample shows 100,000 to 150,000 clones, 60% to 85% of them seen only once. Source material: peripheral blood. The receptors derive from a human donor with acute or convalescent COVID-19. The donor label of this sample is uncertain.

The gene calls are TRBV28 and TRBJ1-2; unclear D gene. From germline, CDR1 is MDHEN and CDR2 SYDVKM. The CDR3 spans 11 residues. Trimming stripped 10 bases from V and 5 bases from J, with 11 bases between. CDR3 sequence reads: CATSGSYGYTF. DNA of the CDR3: TGTGCCACCTCCGGGTCTTATGGCTACACCTTC.

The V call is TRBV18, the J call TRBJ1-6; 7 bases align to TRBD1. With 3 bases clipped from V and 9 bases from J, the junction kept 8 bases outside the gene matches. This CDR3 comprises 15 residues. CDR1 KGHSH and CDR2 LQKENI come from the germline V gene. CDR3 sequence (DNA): TGTGCCAGCTCACCTCCAGGGGGTTTGGGTTCACCCCTCCACTTT. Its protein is CASSPPGGLGSPLHF.

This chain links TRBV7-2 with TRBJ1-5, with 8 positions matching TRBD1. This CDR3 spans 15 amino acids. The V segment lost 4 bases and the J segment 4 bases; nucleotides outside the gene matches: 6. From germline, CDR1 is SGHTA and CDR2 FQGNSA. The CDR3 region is CASSWTRGQNQPQHF. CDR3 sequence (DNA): TGTGCCAGCAGCTGGACCAGGGGGCAGAATCAGCCCCAGCATTTT.

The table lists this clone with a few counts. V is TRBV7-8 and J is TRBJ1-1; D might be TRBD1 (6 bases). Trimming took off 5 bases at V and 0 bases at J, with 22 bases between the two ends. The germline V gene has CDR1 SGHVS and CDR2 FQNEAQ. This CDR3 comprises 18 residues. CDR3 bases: TGTGCCAGCAGCCCTAGCAGGGGCAAGGGGGATATGAACACTGAAGCTTTCTTT. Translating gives CASSPSRGKGDMNTEAFF.

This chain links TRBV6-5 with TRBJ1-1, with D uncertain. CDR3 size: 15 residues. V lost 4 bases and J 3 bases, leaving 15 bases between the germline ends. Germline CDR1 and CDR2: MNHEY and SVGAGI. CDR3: CASSFLVGSDTEAFF. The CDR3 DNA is TGTGCCAGCAGTTTCCTGGTCGGGTCCGACACTGAAGCTTTCTTT.

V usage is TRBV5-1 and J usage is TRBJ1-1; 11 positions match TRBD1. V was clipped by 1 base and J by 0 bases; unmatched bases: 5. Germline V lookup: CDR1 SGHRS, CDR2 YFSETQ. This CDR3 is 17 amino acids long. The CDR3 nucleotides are TGCGCCAGCAGCTTGACCGGGACAGGGGGATTGAACACTGAAGCTTTCTTT. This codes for CASSLTGTGGLNTEAFF.

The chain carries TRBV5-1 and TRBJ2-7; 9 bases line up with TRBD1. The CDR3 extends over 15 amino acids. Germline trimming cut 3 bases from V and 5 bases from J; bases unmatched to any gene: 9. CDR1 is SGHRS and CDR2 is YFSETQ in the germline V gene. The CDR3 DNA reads TGCGCCAGCAGCTCTGGGGGGACAGGGTCCAACGAGCAGTACTTC. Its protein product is CASSSGGTGSNEQYF.

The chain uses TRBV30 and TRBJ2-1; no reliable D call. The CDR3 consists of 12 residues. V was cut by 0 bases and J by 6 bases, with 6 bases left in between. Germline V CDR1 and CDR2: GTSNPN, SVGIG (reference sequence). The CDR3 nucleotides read TGTGCCTGGAGTGTACTAATCAATGAGCAGTTCTTC. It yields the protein CAWSVLINEQFF.

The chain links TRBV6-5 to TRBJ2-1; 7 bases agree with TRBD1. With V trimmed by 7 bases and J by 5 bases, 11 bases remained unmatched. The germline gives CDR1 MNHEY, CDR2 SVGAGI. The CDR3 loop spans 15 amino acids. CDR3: CASTKQGLRDNEQFF. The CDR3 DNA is TGTGCCAGCACTAAACAGGGGCTTAGGGACAATGAGCAGTTCTTC.

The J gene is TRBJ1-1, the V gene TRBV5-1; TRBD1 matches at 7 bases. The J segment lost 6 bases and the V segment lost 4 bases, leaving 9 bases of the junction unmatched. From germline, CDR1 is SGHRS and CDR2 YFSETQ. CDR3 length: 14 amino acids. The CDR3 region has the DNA TGCGCCAGCAGCGAGGGACAGCCCGAGGCTGAAGCTTTCTTT. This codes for CASSEGQPEAEAFF.

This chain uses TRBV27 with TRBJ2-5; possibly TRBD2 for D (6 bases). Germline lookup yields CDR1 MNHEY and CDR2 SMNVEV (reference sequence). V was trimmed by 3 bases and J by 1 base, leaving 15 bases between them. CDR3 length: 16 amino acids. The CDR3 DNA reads TGTGCCAGCAGTTTCACACCCGGACTACCCCAAGAGACCCAGTACTTC. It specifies CASSFTPGLPQETQYF.

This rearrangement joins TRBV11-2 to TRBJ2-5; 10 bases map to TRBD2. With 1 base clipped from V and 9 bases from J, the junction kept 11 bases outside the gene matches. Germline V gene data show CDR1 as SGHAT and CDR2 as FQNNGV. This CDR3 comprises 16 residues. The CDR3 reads CASSLVVAGGGGAQYF. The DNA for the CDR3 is TGTGCCAGCAGCTTAGTGGTAGCGGGAGGCGGGGGGGCCCAGTACTTC.

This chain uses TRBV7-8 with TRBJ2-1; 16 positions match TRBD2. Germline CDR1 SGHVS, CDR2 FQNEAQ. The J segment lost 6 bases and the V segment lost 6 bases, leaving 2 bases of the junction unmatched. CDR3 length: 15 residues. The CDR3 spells CASRGTSGGANEQFF. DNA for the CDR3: TGTGCCAGCAGGGGGACTAGCGGGGGGGCCAATGAGCAGTTCTTC.

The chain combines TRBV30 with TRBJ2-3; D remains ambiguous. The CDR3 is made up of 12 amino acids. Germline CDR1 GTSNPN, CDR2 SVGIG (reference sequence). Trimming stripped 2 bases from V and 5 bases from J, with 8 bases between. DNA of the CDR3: TGTGCCTGGAGTTTCCTAGGAGATACGCAGTATTTT. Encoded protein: CAWSFLGDTQYF. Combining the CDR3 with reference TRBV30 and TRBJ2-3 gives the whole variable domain SQTIHQWPATLVQPVGSPLSLECTVEGTSNPNLYWYRQAAGRGLQLLFYSVGIGQISSEVPQNLSASRPQDRQFILSSKKLLLSDSGFYLCAWSFLGDTQYFGPGTRLTVL.

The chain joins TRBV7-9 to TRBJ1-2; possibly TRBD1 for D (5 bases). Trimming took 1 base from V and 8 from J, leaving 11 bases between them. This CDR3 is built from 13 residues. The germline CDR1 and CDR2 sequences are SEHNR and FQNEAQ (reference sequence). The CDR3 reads CASSLERGKGYTF. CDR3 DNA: TGTGCCAGCAGCTTAGAACGGGGGAAAGGCTACACCTTC.